This T cell receptor beta chain came from a study of T cells after yellow fever vaccination. About the research overall: Low-cell-number fractions were prepared with SMART-Seq v4 Ultra Low Input. Study observations and caveats: Bulk-population clonotypes that are abundant could appear as contaminants in FACS-sorted repertoires. Clones that expanded after primary vaccination mostly reappeared after the booster (roughly 97% CD4, approximately 85% CD8).

As regards this clonotype: No antigen is known for it.

Germline assignment: CDR1 LGHNA and CDR2 YNFKEQ. Trimming shortened V by 7 bases and J by 2 bases, and 12 bases separated the two germline ends. The CDR3 consists of 13 residues. Template switching by 5'RACE produced TCR cDNA, adding a universal primer site and UMIs. MiXCR, run by TCRdb on the 5' RACE reads, gives a single entry per CDR3 protein. The sample holds 300,000 or so distinct CDR3 sequences, roughly 8.4% seen once. The chain joins TRBV4-2 to TRBJ2-7; TRBD2 might be the D (6 bases). The TCR sequence derives from a man aged 18 to 35 who received the YFV17D yellow fever vaccine. Source: PBMCs, taken about 41 days after the first yellow fever vaccination. CDR3 in amino acids: CASNRETPYEQYF. The CDR3, as DNA: TGTGCCAGCAACCGGGAGACTCCCTACGAGCAGTACTTC.